The 30 T cell receptor beta chains reported below all come from one sample, sequenced in a study of T cells after yellow fever vaccination. TCRdb reprocessed the 5' RACE reads with MiXCR, giving one entry per CDR3 protein. The data contain about 550,000 distinct CDR3 sequences, over 15% of them singletons. The sequences come from PBMCs, collected 15 days after the yellow fever booster vaccination. The receptors were gathered from a man aged 25-40 years who received the YFV17D yellow fever vaccine.

CDR3 nucleotides: TGTGCCAGCAACGTCTTGACACCGGAGGGTTACACTGAAGCTTTCTTT. This codes for CASNVLTPEGYTEAFF. The rearrangement joins TRBV5-5 to TRBJ1-1; D remains ambiguous. Germline CDR1 is SGHKS and CDR2 is YYEKEE (reference sequence). Trimming took 6 bases from V and 3 from J, leaving 21 bases between them. The CDR3 has 16 residues.

This clonotype appeared once. At one end, the junction sequence differs from germline, possibly due to a read error. The chain couples TRBV5-1 to TRBJ2-1; 11 positions agree with TRBD1. The CDR3 has 15 residues. CDR1 SGHRS and CDR2 YFSETQ come from the germline V gene. CDR3 sequence reads: CASSRGTGGYNEPFF. In DNA, the CDR3 is TGCGCCAGCAGCCGCGGGACAGGGGGGTACAATGAGCCGTTCTTC.

This clonotype was counted only a few times. The chain has TRBV12-3 or TRBV12-4 and TRBJ2-2, with D perhaps matching TRBD2 (5 bases). Deletions cut 5 bases from V and 6 bases from J, with 7 bases between. CDR3 length: 12 residues. The CDR3 nucleotides read TGTGCCAGCAGTATGGAGGCCGGGGAGCTGTTTTTT. It codes for CASSMEAGELFF.

The rearrangement links TRBV12-3 or TRBV12-4 to TRBJ2-2, with D possibly TRBD2 on 6 matching bases. The V and J ends lost 4 bases and 5 bases respectively, with 14 bases between them. This CDR3 region has 15 residues. This CDR3 reads CASSSRRAGTGELFF. DNA for the CDR3: TGTGCCAGCAGTTCGCGGAGGGCCGGTACCGGGGAGCTGTTTTTT.

This clonotype was recorded a few times. At one end the junction does not follow the germline gene, possibly because of a read error. The chain is built from TRBV6-2 or TRBV6-3 and TRBJ2-3; D gene unclear. Germline V CDR1 and CDR2: MNHEY, SVGEGT. The CDR3 totals 13 residues. The CDR3 region is CASKDGRTDTQYF. As DNA, the CDR3 is TGTGCAAGCAAGGACGGACGCACAGATACGCAGTATTTT.

This clonotype was observed a handful of times. The rearrangement joins TRBV5-1 to TRBJ2-3; a weak D match, TRBD2 (5 bases). Germline V gene sequence: CDR1 SGHRS, CDR2 YFSETQ. V was shortened by 4 bases and J by 4 bases, with 22 bases between the two germline ends. The CDR3 spans 17 residues. For the CDR3, the DNA is TGCGCCAGCAGCCCAGGACGGTCCGGACCCGGGGCAGATACGCAGTATTTT. Translating gives CASSPGRSGPGADTQYF.

This clonotype was seen a handful of times. The chain combines TRBV7-8 with TRBJ2-1; D gene uncertain. This CDR3 has 14 residues. V shed 3 bases and J shed 4 bases, with 10 bases lying between them. Germline V gives CDR1 SGHVS, CDR2 FQNEAQ. CDR3 nucleotide sequence: TGTGCCAGCAGCTTCGAAAAGGCTTACAATGAGCAGTTCTTC. Translated: CASSFEKAYNEQFF.

This clonotype was detected a few times. The chain carries TRBV12-3 or TRBV12-4 and TRBJ2-1; the match to TRBD1 covers 7 bases. Losses at the gene ends were 6 bases for V and 6 bases for J; bases not matched to a gene: 2. CDR3 length: 12 residues. Written as DNA, the CDR3 is TGTGCCAGCAGGGGACAGCTCAATGAGCAGTTCTTC. Its translation is CASRGQLNEQFF.

The V and J genes are TRBV9 and TRBJ2-5; 7 nucleotides agree with TRBD1. V was pared by 4 bases and J by 1 base, with 4 bases of the junction left unmatched. This CDR3 is built from 14 residues. Germline V gene sequence: CDR1 SGDLS, CDR2 YYNGEE. CDR3 coding DNA: TGTGCCAGCAGCATCAGACAGGGCCAAGAGACCCAGTACTTC. Translating gives CASSIRQGQETQYF.

The V call is TRBV29-1, the J call TRBJ2-5; 7 positions agree with TRBD1. The germline V gene has CDR1 SQVTM and CDR2 ANQGSEA. V shed 7 bases and J 2 bases; nucleotides not matched to a gene: 4. The CDR3 is 12 residues long. The CDR3 nucleotides read TGCAGCGCCCTACAGGGGCAAGAGACCCAGTACTTC. Encoded protein: CSALQGQETQYF.

This chain joins TRBV5-1 and TRBJ2-1, with D hard to call. Germline V gives CDR1 SGHRS, CDR2 YFSETQ. The CDR3 runs to 15 residues. V lost 6 bases and J 4 bases, leaving 17 bases between the germline ends. The CDR3 here is CASTTGYSPYNEQFF. DNA for the CDR3: TGCGCCAGCACCACCGGTTACAGCCCTTACAATGAGCAGTTCTTC.

This clonotype was observed a few times. V gene TRBV20-1 combines with J gene TRBJ2-2, with D unresolved. In germline, CDR1 is DFQATT, CDR2 SNEGSKA (reference sequence). This CDR3 spans 14 amino acids. V lost 3 bases to trimming and J lost 4 bases, with 12 bases between them. CDR3 residues: CSASIHSGTGELFF. The CDR3 region has the DNA TGCAGTGCTAGTATCCATTCAGGCACCGGGGAGCTGTTTTTT.

This clonotype was counted only a few times. The rearrangement links TRBV7-6 to TRBJ2-7; 14 bases are shared with TRBD2. Germline lookup yields CDR1 SGHVS and CDR2 FNYEAQ. The CDR3 totals 21 residues. V dropped 5 bases and J dropped 3; count of bases not matched to a gene: 21. CDR3 residues: CASSARDRVNLGTSGSYEQYF. In DNA, the CDR3 is TGTGCCAGCAGCGCCCGGGACAGGGTTAACCTCGGGACTAGCGGGAGCTACGAGCAGTACTTC.

The gene calls are TRBV5-4 and TRBJ2-5; 9 bases are a match to TRBD2. This CDR3 spans 15 amino acids. Germline CDR1 is SGHNT and CDR2 is YYREEE (reference sequence). Germline trimming cut 0 bases from V and 5 bases from J; bases unmatched to any gene: 5. The CDR3 loop reads CASSLGGRGPETQYF. The CDR3 DNA follows: TGTGCCAGCAGCTTGGGCGGGAGGGGCCCTGAGACCCAGTACTTC.

The genes are TRBV6-6 and TRBJ2-5; no reliable D call. The CDR3 runs 11 residues. Trimming took off 9 bases at V and 5 bases at J, with 10 bases between the two ends. Germline assignment: CDR1 MNHNY and CDR2 SVGAGI (reference sequence). In nucleotides, the CDR3 is TGTGCCAGTGGTCAGGAGGAGACCCAGTACTTC. Translation gives CASGQEETQYF.

This chain joins TRBV5-1 and TRBJ2-1; 10 bases agree with TRBD2. Germline trimming cut 1 base from V and 0 bases from J; bases unmatched to any gene: 1. This CDR3 region has 16 residues. Per germline, CDR1 SGHRS and CDR2 YFSETQ. CDR3 residues: CASSLTSGNSYNEQFF. The CDR3 nucleotides read TGCGCCAGCAGCTTGACTAGCGGGAACTCCTACAATGAGCAGTTCTTC.

This clonotype was picked up a small number of times. The V gene is TRBV6-1, the J gene TRBJ1-2; D is uncertain. The length of the CDR3 is 14 residues. V was shortened by 6 bases and J by 4 bases, with 15 bases between the two germline ends. Germline CDR1 MNHNS, CDR2 SASEGT. DNA of the CDR3: TGTGCCAGCAGAGGTCGAGACACGGGCTATGGCTACACCTTC. Translation: CASRGRDTGYGYTF.

In its sample, this clonotype was seen a few times. This chain connects TRBV7-3 to TRBJ2-7; 14 nucleotides match TRBD2. Trimming took 5 bases from V and 4 from J; bases not matched to a gene: 10. Germline-derived CDR1 and CDR2 are SGHTA and FQGTGA. The CDR3 spans 17 residues. The CDR3 sequence: CASSISGTSGRIYEQYF. The CDR3 DNA follows: TGTGCCAGCAGCATATCCGGGACTAGCGGGAGAATATACGAGCAGTACTTC.

This rearrangement joins TRBV7-8 to TRBJ2-5; D possibly matches TRBD1 or TRBD2 (5 bases each). Trimming removed 10 bases at V and 5 bases at J, with 20 bases between. The CDR3 consists of 14 residues. The V gene's germline CDR1 is SGHVS and CDR2 FQNEAQ. In DNA, the CDR3 is TGTGCCACAATGGGACGAAGGGTGTGGGAGACCCAGTACTTC. Amino acid sequence: CATMGRRVWETQYF. The full variable domain, completed using reference TRBV7-8 and TRBJ2-5, is GAGVSQSPRYKVAKRGQDVALRCDPISGHVSLFWYQQALGQGPEFLTYFQNEAQLDKSGLPSDRFFAERPEGSVSTLKIQRTQQEDSAVYLCATMGRRVWETQYFGPGTRLLVL.

The J gene is TRBJ2-1, the V gene TRBV20-1, with D perhaps TRBD2 (6 bases). The V end was cut by 0 bases, the J end by 8 bases, with 17 bases between. The CDR3 extends over 15 amino acids. Germline V CDR1 and CDR2: DFQATT, SNEGSKA (reference sequence). The CDR3 DNA sequence: TGCAGTGCTAGAGATATAAACGGGAGTAGTTATGAGCAGTTCTTC. Amino acids: CSARDINGSSYEQFF.

This clonotype showed up just a few times. The V gene is TRBV11-2, the J gene TRBJ2-7; D is perhaps TRBD2 (6 bases). Germline assignment: CDR1 SGHAT and CDR2 FQNNGV. V lost 5 bases and J lost 2, with 10 bases in between. The CDR3 loop spans 13 amino acids. This chain's CDR3 is CASSDSGPYEQYF. The CDR3 DNA reads as TGTGCCAGCAGCGACAGCGGGCCCTACGAGCAGTACTTC. The full variable domain, completed using reference TRBV11-2 and TRBJ2-7, is EAGVAQSPRYKIIEKRQSVAFWCNPISGHATLYWYQQILGQGPKLLIQFQNNGVVDDSQLPKDRFSAERLKGVDSTLKIQPAKLEDSAVYLCASSDSGPYEQYFGPGTRLTVT.

V is TRBV7-9 and J is TRBJ2-1; no clear D. The CDR3 is made up of 12 amino acids. Germline-derived CDR1 and CDR2 are SEHNR and FQNEAQ (reference sequence). Trimming removed 3 bases at V and 16 bases at J, with 16 bases between. CDR3 DNA: TGTGCCAGCAGCTTTAACCGGTTCTTGTTATTCTTC. Its protein is CASSFNRFLLFF.

There are a few counts of this clonotype. The rearrangement joins TRBV4-3 to TRBJ2-2; a possible D gene is TRBD1 (5 bases). Trimming removed 2 bases at V and 4 bases at J, with 11 bases between. CDR3 length: 15 residues. Germline CDR1 and CDR2: LGHNA and YSLEER. CDR3: CASSQQGPRTGELFF. Here the CDR3 DNA reads TGCGCCAGCAGCCAACAGGGCCCACGCACCGGGGAGCTGTTTTTT.

The CDR3 protein is CASSRNRGENIQYF. CDR3 nucleotide sequence: TGCGCCAGCAGCAGGAACAGGGGCGAAAACATTCAGTACTTC. V is TRBV5-1 and J is TRBJ2-4, with TRBD1 matching 7 bases. This CDR3 comprises 14 residues. Germline CDR1 is SGHRS and CDR2 is YFSETQ. The J segment lost 5 bases and the V segment lost 4 bases, leaving 6 bases of the junction unmatched.

This clonotype was counted many times. V is TRBV20-1 and J is TRBJ2-7; D not resolved. Between the trimmed V and J ends, which lost 5 bases and 5 bases, there was a span of 16 bases. In germline, CDR1 is DFQATT, CDR2 SNEGSKA (reference sequence). The CDR3 contains 13 residues. The CDR3 DNA reads as TGCAGTGCTGCCCCAACTATCTTCGACGAGCAGTACTTC. This sequence encodes CSAAPTIFDEQYF.

The CDR3 coding sequence is TGTGCCAGCTCACGATTGGACAGGGGGGTTGCGGATACGCAGTATTTT. Its translation: CASSRLDRGVADTQYF. The chain links TRBV18 to TRBJ2-3, with 10 bases identical to TRBD1. CDR3 size: 16 residues. V was clipped by 4 bases and J by 6 bases; unmatched bases: 10. The germline gives CDR1 KGHSH, CDR2 LQKENI.

The chain has TRBV5-1 and TRBJ2-5; D uncertain. The V end lost 0 bases, the J end lost 0 bases, and 6 bases lay between the germline ends. The CDR3 sequence is 14 residues long. Germline V gives CDR1 SGHRS, CDR2 YFSETQ. The DNA of the CDR3 is TGCGCCAGCAGCTTGGACGGCAACCAAGAGACCCAGTACTTC. This codes for CASSLDGNQETQYF.

This rearrangement joins TRBV29-1 to TRBJ2-3, with D perhaps matching TRBD2 (6 bases). The V gene lost 4 bases and the J gene lost 2 bases, with 16 bases spanning the gap. The CDR3 has 15 residues. Germline CDR1 and CDR2: SQVTM and ANQGSEA. CDR3 amino acids: CSVGASDHYTDTQYF. CDR3 nucleotides: TGCAGCGTTGGAGCTAGCGACCATTACACAGATACGCAGTATTTT.

This chain links TRBV5-1 with TRBJ2-7; TRBD2 matches 7 bases. This CDR3 has 13 amino acids. Per the germline V gene, CDR1 is SGHRS and CDR2 is YFSETQ. V was pared by 5 bases and J by 4 bases, with 6 bases of the junction left unmatched. CDR3 in amino acids: CASRPLADYEQYF. For the CDR3, the DNA is TGCGCCAGCAGACCGCTAGCGGATTACGAGCAGTACTTC. The variable domain in full, completed from reference TRBV5-1 and TRBJ2-7, reads KAGVTQTPRYLIKTRGQQVTLSCSPISGHRSVSWYQQTPGQGLQFLFEYFSETQRNKGNFPGRFSGRQFSNSRSEMNVSTLELGDSALYLCASRPLADYEQYFGPGTRLTVT.

This clonotype came up a few times. This chain links TRBV28 with TRBJ2-7; 9 nucleotides agree with TRBD2. This CDR3 spans 15 amino acids. Germline CDR1 MDHEN, CDR2 SYDVKM. The ends lost 5 bases at V and 3 bases at J; junction bases unmatched: 8. CDR3 sequence: CASSNIAGARYEQYF. CDR3 in DNA: TGTGCCAGCAGTAATATAGCGGGGGCCCGCTACGAGCAGTACTTC.